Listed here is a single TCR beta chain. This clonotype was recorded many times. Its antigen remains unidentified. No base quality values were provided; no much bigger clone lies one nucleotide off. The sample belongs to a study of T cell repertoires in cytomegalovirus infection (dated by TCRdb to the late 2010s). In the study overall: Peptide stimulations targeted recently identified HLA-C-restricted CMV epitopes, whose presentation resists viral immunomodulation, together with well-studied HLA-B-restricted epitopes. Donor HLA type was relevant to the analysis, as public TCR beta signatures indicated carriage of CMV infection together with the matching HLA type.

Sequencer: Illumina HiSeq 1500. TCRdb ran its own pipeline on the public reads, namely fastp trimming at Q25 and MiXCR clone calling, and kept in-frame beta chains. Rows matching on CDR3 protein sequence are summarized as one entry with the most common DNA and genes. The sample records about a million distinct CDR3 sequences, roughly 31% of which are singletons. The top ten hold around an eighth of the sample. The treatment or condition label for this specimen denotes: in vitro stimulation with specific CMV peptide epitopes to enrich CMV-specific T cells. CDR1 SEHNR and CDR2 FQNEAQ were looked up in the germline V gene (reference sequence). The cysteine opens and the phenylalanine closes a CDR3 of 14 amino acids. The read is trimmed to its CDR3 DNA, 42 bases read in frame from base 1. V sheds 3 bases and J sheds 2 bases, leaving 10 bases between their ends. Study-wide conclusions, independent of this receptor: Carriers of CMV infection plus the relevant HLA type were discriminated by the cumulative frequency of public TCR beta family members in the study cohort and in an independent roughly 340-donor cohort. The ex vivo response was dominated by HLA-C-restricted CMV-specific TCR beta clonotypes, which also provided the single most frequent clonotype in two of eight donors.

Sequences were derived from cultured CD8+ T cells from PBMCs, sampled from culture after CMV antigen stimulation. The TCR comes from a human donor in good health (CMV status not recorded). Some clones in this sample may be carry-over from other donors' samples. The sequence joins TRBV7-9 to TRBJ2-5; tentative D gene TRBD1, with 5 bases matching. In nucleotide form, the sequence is TGTGCCAGCAGCTTCGTAACAGGTCAAGAGACCCAGTACTTC. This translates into CASSFVTGQETQYF.